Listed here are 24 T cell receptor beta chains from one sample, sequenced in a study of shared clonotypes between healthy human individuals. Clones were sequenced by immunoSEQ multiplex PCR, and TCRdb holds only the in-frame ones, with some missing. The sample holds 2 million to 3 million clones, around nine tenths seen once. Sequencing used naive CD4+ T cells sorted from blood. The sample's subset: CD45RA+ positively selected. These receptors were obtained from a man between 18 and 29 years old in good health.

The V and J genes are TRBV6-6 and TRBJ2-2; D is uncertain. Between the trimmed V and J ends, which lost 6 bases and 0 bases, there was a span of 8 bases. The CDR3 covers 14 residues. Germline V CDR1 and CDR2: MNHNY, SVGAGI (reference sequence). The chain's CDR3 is CASRVFANTGELFF. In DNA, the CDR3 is TGTGCCAGCAGGGTGTTCGCGAACACCGGGGAGCTGTTTTTT.

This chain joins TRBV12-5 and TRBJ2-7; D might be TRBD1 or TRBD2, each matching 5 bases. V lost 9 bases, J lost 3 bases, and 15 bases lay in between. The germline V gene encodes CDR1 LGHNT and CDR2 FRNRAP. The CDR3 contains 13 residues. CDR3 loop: CASIAPGSYEQYF. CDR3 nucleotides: TGTGCTAGCATTGCCCCAGGGAGCTACGAGCAGTACTTC.

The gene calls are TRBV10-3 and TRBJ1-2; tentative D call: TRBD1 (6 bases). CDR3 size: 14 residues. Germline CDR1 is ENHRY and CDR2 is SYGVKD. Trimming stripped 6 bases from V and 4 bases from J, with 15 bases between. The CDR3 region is CAISPGAGIYGYTF. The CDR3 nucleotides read TGTGCCATCAGCCCGGGGGCAGGGATCTATGGCTACACCTTC.

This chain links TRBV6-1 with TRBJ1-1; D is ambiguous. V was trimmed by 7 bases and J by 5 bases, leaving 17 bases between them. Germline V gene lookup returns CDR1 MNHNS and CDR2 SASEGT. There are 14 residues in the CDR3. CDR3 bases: TGTGCCAGCACCTCACAGAGCGTCGGGACTGAAGCTTTCTTT. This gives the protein CASTSQSVGTEAFF.

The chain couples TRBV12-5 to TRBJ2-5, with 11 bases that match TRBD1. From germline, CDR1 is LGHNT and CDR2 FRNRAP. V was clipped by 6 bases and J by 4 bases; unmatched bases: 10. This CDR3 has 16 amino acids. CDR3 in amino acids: CASGPLMDRGRETQYF. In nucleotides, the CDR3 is TGTGCTAGTGGCCCCCTTATGGACAGGGGGCGAGAGACCCAGTACTTC.

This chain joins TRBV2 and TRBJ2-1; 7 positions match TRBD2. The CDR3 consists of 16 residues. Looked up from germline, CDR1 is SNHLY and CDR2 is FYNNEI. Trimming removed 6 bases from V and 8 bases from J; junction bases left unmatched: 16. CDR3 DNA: TGTGCCAGCAGACCCGGTAGTGGGGGGGGTCCAGATGAGCAGTTCTTC. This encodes CASRPGSGGGPDEQFF. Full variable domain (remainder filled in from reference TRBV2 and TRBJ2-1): EPEVTQTPSHQVTQMGQEVILRCVPISNHLYFYWYRQILGQKVEFLVSFYNNEISEKSEIFDDQFSVERPDGSNFTLKIRSTKLEDSAMYFCASRPGSGGGPDEQFFGPGTRLTVL.

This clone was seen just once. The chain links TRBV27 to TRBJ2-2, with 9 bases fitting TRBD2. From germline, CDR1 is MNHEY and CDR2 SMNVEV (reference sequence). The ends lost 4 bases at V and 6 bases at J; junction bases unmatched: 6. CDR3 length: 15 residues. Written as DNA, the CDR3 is TGTGCCAGCAGTTGGCGCGGGGGGGCGGCCGGGGAGCTGTTTTTT. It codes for CASSWRGGAAGELFF.

This CDR3 reads CARDRGTDTQYF. For the CDR3, the DNA is TGTGCCAGAGACAGGGGCACAGATACGCAGTATTTT. V and J are TRBV30 and TRBJ2-3; 7 nucleotides align to TRBD1. CDR1 is GTSNPN, CDR2 SVGIG, per germline (reference sequence). V lost 8 bases and J lost 1; bases outside the gene matches: 3. The CDR3 consists of 12 residues.

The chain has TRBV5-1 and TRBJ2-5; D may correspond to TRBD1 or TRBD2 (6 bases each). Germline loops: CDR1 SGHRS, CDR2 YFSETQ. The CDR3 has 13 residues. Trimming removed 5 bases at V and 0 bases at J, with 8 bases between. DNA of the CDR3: TGCGCCAGCAGGAGGGGGGACCAAGAGACCCAGTACTTC. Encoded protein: CASRRGDQETQYF.

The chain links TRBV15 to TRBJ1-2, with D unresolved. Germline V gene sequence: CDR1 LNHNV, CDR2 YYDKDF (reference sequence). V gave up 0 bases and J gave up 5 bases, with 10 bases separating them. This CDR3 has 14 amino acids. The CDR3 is CATSRDRTVYGYTF. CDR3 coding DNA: TGTGCCACCAGCAGAGATCGAACCGTTTATGGCTACACCTTC.

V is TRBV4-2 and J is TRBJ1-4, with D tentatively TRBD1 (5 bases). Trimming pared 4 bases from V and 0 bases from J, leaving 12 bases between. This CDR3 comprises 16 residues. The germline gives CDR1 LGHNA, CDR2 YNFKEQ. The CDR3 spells CASSRQGRATNEKLFF. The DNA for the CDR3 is TGTGCCAGCAGCCGGCAGGGAAGGGCAACTAATGAAAAACTGTTTTTT.

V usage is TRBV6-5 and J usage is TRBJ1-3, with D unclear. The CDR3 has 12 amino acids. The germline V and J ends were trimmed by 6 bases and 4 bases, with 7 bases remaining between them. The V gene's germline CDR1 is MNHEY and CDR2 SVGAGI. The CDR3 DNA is TGTGCCAGCAGAGACCCGGGAAACACCATATATTTT. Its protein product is CASRDPGNTIYF.

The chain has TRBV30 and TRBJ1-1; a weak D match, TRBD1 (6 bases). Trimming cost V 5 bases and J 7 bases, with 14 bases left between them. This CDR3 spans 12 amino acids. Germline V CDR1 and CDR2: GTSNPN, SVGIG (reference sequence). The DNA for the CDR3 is TGTGCCTGGGCCCCCCGGGACAATGAAGCTTTCTTT. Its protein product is CAWAPRDNEAFF. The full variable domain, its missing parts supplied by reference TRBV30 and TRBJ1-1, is SQTIHQWPATLVQPVGSPLSLECTVEGTSNPNLYWYRQAAGRGLQLLFYSVGIGQISSEVPQNLSASRPQDRQFILSSKKLLLSDSGFYLCAWAPRDNEAFFGQGTRLTVV.

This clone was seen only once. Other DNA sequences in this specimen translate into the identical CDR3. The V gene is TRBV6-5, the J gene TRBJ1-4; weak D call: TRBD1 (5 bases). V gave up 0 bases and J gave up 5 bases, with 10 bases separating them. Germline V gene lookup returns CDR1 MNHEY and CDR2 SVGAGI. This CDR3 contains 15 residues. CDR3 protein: CASSYSREGNEKLFF. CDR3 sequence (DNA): TGTGCCAGCAGTTACTCCAGGGAAGGGAATGAAAAACTGTTTTTT.

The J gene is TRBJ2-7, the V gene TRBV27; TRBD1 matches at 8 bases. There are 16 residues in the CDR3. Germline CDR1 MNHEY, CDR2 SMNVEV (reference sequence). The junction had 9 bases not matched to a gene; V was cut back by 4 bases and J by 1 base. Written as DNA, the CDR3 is TGTGCCAGCAGTTCTAACCCCCGACAGGGGTCCTACGAGCAGTACTTC. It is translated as CASSSNPRQGSYEQYF.

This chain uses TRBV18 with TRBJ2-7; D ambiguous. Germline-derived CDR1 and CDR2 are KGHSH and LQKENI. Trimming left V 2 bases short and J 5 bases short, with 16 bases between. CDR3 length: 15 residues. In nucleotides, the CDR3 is TGTGCCAGCTCACCAGACGGACCACAACGCCACGAGCAGTACTTC. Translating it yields CASSPDGPQRHEQYF.

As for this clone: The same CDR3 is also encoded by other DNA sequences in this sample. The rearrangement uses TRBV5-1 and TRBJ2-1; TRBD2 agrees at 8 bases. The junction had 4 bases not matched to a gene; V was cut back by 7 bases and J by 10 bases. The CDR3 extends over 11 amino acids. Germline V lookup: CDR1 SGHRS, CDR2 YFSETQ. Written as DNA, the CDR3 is TGCGCCAGCTCCTCGGGGGGGGAGCAGTTCTTC. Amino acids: CASSSGGEQFF.

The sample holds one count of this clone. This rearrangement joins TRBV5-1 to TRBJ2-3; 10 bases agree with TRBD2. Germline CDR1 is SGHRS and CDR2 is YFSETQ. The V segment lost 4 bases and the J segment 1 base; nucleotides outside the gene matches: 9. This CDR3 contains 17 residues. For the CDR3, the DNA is TGCGCCAGCAGCCCGCGAGCGGGAGGGCCGGGCACAGATACGCAGTATTTT. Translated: CASSPRAGGPGTDTQYF.

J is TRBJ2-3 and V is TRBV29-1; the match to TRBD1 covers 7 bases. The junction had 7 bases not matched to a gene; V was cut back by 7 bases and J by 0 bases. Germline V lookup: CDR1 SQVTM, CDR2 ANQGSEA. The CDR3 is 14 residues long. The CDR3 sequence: CSGYRDSSTDTQYF. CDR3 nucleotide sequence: TGCAGCGGTTACCGGGACAGCAGCACAGATACGCAGTATTTT.

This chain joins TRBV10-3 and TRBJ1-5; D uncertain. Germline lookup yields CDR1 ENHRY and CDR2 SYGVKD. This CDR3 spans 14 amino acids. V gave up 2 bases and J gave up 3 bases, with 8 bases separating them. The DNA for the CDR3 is TGTGCCATCAGTGAGAGGTCAGTCAATCAGCCCCAGCATTTT. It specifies CAISERSVNQPQHF.

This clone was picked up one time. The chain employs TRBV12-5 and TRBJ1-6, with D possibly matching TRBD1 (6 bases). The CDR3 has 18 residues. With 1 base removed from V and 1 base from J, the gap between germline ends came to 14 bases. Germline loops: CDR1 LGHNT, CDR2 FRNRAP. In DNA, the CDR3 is TGTGCTAGTGGTTTGGCATACAGGGTAGCATCCTATAATTCACCCCTCCACTTT. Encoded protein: CASGLAYRVASYNSPLHF.

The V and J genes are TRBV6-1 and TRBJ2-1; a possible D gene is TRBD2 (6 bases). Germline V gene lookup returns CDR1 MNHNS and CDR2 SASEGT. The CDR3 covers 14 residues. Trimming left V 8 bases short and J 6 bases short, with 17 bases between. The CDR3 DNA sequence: TGTGCCAGCGGCCGGGTCATGGGGGGCAATGAGCAGTTCTTC. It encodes CASGRVMGGNEQFF.

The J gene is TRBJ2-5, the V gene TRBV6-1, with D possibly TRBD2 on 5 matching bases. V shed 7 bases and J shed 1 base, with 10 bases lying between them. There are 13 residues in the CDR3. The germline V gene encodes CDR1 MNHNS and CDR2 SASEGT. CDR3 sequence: CASIRGPQETQYF. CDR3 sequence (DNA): TGTGCCAGCATAAGAGGGCCCCAAGAGACCCAGTACTTC.

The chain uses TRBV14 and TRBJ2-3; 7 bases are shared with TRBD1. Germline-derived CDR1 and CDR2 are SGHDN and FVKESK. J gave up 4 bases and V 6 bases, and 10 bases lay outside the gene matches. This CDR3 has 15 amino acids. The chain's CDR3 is CASSRAGGRSDTQYF. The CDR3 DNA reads TGTGCCAGCAGTCGAGCAGGGGGACGTTCAGATACGCAGTATTTT.